This TCR beta chain appears in the sequencing data of a study of T-cell memory formation after mild COVID-19. TCRdb reprocessed the 5' RACE reads with MiXCR, giving one entry per CDR3 protein. The profile shows 430,000 or so distinct CDR3 sequences, around 25% of them singletons. The CDR3 loop spans 14 amino acids. Germline values: CDR1 SNHLY, CDR2 FYNNEI. Trimming shortened V by 1 base and J by 1 base, and 5 bases separated the two germline ends. About this clonotype itself: As yet, its antigen is unknown.

Points from the study as a whole: CD4/CD8 balance held among clones contracting day 15 to 85, and later expanders leaned CD4+.

This rearrangement joins TRBV2 to TRBJ1-5; D not certain. The sequenced material came from PBMCs or a T cell subset sorted from them (not recorded which). The receptor was derived from an adult woman who had mild COVID-19 (a few samples of this study predate the infection). Cell type and time point are not known. The CDR3 bases are TGTGCCAGCAGTGAAGGGGCGAGCAATCAGCCCCAGCATTTT. The encoded protein is CASSEGASNQPQHF. Complete variable domain (other parts from reference TRBV2 and TRBJ1-5): EPEVTQTPSHQVTQMGQEVILRCVPISNHLYFYWYRQILGQKVEFLVSFYNNEISEKSEIFDDQFSVERPDGSNFTLKIRSTKLEDSAMYFCASSEGASNQPQHFGDGTRLSIL.